A single T cell receptor beta chain is shown here with its context. Its specificity is not known. Unmatched junction bases numbered 11, after V lost 2 bases and J lost 0 bases. This CDR3 spans 18 amino acids. Germline-derived CDR1 and CDR2 are SGHKS and YYEKEE (reference sequence). The entry originates in a study of T-cell reconstitution after alpha-beta-depleted transplantation in children. The study's findings and limits: When one year had passed after transplant, most T-cell counts and diversity came from newly produced T cells. Alpha-beta T cells about two months after transplant reportedly derived from several hundred expanded graft clones.

Researchers prepared the TCRbeta library using unique molecular identifiers, the study reports. TCRdb reprocessed the PCR reads with MiXCR, giving one entry per CDR3 protein. The table has some 460,000 distinct CDR3 sequences, roughly 16% seen once. The material sequenced was PBMCs, mostly from graft donor cells, taken 360 days after TCRalphabeta/CD19-depleted stem cell transplant. The chain couples TRBV5-5 to TRBJ1-5, with 7 positions matching TRBD1. The sequence was obtained from a boy under two years old who had a stem cell transplant for Wiskott-Aldrich syndrome, so the T cells may come from the graft donor. CDR3 DNA sequence: TGTGCCAGCAGCTTTGGACAGGACCTACGGTATAGCAATCAGCCCCAGCATTTT. Translation gives CASSFGQDLRYSNQPQHF.